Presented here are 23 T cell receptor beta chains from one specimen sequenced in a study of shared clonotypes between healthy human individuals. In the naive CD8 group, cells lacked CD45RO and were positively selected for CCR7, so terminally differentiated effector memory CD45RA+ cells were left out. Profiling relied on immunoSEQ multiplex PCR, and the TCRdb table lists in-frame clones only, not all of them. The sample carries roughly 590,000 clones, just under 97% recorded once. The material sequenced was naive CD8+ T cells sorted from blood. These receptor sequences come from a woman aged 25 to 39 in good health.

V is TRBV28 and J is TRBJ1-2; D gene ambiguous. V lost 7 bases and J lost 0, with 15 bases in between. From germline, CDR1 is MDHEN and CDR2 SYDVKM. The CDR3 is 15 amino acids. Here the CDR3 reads CASNPRPLANYGYTF. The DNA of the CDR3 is TGTGCCAGCAATCCAAGACCCCTAGCTAACTATGGCTACACCTTC.

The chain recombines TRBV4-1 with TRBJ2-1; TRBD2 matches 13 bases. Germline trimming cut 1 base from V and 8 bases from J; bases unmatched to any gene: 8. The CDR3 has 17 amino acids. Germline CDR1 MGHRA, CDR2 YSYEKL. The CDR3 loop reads CASSQGPTSGRGYEQFF. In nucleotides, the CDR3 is TGCGCCAGCAGCCAAGGGCCAACTAGCGGGAGGGGGTATGAGCAGTTCTTC.

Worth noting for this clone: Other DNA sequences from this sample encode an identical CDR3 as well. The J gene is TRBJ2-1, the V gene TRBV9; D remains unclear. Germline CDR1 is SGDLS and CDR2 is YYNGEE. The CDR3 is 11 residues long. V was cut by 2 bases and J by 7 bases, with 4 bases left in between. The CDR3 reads CASSVSNEQFF. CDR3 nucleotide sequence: TGTGCCAGCAGCGTTAGTAATGAGCAGTTCTTC.

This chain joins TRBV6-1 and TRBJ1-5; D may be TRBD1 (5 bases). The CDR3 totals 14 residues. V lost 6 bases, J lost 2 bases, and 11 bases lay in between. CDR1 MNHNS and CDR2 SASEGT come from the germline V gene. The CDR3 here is CASSPGVGNQPQHF. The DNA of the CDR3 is TGTGCCAGCAGCCCGGGGGTTGGCAATCAGCCCCAGCATTTT.

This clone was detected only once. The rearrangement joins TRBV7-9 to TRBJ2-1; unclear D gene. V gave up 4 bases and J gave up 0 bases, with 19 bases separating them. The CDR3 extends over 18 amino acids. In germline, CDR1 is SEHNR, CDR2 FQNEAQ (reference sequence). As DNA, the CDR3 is TGTGCCAGCAGCTCAAACCTCCTACTAAAAAACTCCTACAATGAGCAGTTCTTC. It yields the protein CASSSNLLLKNSYNEQFF.

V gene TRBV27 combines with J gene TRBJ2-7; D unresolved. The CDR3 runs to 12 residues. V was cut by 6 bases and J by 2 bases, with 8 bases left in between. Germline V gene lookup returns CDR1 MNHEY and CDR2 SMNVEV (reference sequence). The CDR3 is CASRGIAYEQYF. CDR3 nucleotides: TGTGCCAGCAGGGGAATCGCCTACGAGCAGTACTTC.

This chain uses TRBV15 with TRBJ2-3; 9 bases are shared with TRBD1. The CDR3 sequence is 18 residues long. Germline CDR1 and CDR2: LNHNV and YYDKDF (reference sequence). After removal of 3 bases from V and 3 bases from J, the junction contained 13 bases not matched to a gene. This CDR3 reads CATSRTQGLDRGTDTQYF. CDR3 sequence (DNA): TGTGCCACCAGCAGGACCCAGGGCCTGGACAGGGGAACAGATACGCAGTATTTT.

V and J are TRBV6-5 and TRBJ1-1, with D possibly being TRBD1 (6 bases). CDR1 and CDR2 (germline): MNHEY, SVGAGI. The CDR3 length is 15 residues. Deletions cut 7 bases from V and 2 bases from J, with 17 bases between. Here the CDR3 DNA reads TGTGCCAGCAAGGGCAGGGGTGGACTTAACACTGAAGCTTTCTTT. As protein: CASKGRGGLNTEAFF.

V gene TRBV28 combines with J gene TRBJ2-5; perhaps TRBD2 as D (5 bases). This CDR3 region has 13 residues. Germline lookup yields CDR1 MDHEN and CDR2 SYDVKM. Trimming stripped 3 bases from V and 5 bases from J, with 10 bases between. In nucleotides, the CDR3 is TGTGCCAGCAGTTTGCCGGGGTCGGAGACCCAGTACTTC. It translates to CASSLPGSETQYF.

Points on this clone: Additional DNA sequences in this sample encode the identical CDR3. The CDR3 nucleotides are TGTGCCAGTAGTATTGGGAGCCAGCCCCAGCATTTT. Encoded protein: CASSIGSQPQHF. This rearrangement joins TRBV19 to TRBJ1-5; no definite D call. This CDR3 has 12 residues. Trimming took off 3 bases at V and 7 bases at J, with 7 bases between the two ends. Germline V gives CDR1 LNHDA, CDR2 SQIVND (reference sequence).

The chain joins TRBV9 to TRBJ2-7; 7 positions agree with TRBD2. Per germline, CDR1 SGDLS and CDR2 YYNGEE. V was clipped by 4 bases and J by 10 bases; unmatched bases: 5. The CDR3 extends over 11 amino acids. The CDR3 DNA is TGTGCCAGCAGCTCTGGACTAGGACAGTACTTC. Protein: CASSSGLGQYF.

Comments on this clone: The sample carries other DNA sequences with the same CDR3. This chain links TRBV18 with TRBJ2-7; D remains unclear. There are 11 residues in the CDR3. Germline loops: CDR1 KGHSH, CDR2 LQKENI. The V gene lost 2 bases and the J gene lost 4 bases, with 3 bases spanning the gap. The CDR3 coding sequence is TGTGCCAGCTCACCAGGGTACGAGCAGTACTTC. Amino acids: CASSPGYEQYF.

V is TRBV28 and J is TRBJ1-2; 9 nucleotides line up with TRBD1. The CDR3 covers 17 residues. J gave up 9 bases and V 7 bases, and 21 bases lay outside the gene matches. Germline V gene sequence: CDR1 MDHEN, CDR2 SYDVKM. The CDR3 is CASTSRGQGFSSRSYTF. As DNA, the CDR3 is TGTGCCAGCACCTCGCGGGGACAGGGTTTCAGTTCCCGCAGCTACACCTTC.

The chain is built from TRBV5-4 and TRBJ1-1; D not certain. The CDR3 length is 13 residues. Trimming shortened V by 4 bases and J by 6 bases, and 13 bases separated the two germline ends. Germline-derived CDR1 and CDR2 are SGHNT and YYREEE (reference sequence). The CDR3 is CASSRFANAEAFF. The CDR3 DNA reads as TGTGCCAGCAGCCGGTTTGCTAATGCTGAAGCTTTCTTT.

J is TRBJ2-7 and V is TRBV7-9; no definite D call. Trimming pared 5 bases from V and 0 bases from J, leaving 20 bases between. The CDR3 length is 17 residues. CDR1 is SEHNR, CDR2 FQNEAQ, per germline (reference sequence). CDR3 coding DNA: TGTGCCAGCAGCGCATTAATGTGGGGAAACCCCTCCTACGAGCAGTACTTC. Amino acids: CASSALMWGNPSYEQYF.

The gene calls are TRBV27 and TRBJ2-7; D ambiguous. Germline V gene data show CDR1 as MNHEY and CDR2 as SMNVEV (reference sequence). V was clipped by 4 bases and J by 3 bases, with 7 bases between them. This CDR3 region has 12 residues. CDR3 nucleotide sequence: TGTGCCAGCAGTTCGGACGGCTACGAGCAGTACTTC. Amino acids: CASSSDGYEQYF.

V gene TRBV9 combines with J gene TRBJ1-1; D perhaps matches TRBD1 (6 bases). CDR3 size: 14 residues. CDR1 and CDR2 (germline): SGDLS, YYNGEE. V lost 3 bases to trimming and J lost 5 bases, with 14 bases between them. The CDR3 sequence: CASSAGRRGTEAFF. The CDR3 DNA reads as TGTGCCAGCAGCGCCGGGCGGAGGGGGACTGAAGCTTTCTTT.

The CDR3 here is CASSNRDSRSEAFF. The CDR3 region has the DNA TGTGCCAGCAGTAACCGGGACAGCCGCTCTGAAGCTTTCTTT. The chain is built from TRBV27 and TRBJ1-1; 7 bases line up with TRBD1. The CDR3 sequence is 14 residues long. V lost 5 bases to trimming and J lost 6 bases; unmatched junction nucleotides: 9. Germline V gene lookup returns CDR1 MNHEY and CDR2 SMNVEV (reference sequence).

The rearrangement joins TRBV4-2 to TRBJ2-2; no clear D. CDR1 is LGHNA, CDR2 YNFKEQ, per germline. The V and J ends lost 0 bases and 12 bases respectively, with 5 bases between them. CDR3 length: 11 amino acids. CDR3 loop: CASSQDVQLFF. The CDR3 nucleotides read TGTGCCAGCAGCCAAGATGTGCAGCTGTTTTTT.

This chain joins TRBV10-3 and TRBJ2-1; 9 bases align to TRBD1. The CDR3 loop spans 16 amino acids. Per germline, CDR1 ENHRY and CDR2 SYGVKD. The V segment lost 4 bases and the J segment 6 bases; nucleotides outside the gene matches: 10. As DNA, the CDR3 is TGTGCCATCAGTGCACCCGGGACAGGGCGGTCCAATGAGCAGTTCTTC. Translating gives CAISAPGTGRSNEQFF.

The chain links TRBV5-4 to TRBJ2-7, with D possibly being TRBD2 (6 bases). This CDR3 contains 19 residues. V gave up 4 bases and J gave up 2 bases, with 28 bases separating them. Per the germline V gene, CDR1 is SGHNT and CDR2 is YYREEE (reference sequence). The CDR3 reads CASSRGDSHGVKEPYEQYF. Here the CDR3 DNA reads TGTGCCAGCAGCCGAGGGGACTCGCATGGAGTAAAGGAACCCTACGAGCAGTACTTC.

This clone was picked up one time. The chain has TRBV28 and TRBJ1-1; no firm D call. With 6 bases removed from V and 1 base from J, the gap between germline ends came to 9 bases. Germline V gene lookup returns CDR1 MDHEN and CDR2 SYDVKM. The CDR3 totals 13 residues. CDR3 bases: TGTGCCAGCAGGTTAGTGGAGAACACTGAAGCTTTCTTT. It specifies CASRLVENTEAFF.

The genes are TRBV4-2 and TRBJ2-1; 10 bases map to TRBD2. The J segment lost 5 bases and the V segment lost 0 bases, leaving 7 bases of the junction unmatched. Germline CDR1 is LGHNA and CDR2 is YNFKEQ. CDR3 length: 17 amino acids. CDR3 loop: CASSQDSGLAANNEQFF. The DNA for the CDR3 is TGTGCCAGCAGCCAAGACTCAGGACTAGCGGCCAACAATGAGCAGTTCTTC.